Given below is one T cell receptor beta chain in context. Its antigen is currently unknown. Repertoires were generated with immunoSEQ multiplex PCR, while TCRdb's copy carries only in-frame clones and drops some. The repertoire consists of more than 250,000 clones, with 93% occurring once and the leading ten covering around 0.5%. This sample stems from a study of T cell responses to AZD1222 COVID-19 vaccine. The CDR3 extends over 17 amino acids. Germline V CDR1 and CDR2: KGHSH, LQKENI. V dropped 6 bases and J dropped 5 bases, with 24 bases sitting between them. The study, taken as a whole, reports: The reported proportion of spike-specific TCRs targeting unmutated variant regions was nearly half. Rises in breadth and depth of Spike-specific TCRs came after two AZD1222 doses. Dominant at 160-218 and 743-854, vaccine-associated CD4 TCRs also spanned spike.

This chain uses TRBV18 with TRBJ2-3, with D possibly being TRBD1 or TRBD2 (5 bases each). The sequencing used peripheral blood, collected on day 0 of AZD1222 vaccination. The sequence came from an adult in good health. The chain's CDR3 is CASSPVPGTPKIDTQYF. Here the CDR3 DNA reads TGTGCCAGCTCCCCGGTTCCCGGGACCCCGAAGATAGATACGCAGTATTTT.